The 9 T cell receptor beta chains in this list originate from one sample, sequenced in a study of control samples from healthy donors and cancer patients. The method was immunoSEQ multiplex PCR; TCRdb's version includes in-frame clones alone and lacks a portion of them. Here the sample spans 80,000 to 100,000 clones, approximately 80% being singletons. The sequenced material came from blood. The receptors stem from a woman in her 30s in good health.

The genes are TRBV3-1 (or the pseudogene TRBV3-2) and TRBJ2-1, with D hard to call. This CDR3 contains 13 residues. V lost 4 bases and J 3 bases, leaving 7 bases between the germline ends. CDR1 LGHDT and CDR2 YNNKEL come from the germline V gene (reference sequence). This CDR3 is CASSPKRYNEQFF. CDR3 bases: TGTGCCAGCAGCCCGAAGCGCTACAATGAGCAGTTCTTC.

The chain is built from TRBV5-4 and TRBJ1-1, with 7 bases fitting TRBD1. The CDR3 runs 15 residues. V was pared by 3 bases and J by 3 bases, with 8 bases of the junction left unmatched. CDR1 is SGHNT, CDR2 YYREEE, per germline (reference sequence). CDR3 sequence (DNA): TGTGCCAGCAGCTGGAGGGGGCAGGGGGACACTGAAGCTTTCTTT. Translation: CASSWRGQGDTEAFF.

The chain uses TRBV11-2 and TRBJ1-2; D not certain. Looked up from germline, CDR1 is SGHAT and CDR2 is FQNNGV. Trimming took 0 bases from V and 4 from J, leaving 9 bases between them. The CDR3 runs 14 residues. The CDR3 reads CASSLDRRAYGYTF. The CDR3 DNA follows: TGTGCCAGCAGCTTAGATCGCAGAGCCTATGGCTACACCTTC.

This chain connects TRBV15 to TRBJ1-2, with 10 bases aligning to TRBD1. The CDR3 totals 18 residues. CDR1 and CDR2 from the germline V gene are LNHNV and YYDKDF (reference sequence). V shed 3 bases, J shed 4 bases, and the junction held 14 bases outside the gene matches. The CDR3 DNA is TGTGCCACCAGCAGCGAATACGACCAGACAGGGGGCGGCTATGGCTACACCTTC. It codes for CATSSEYDQTGGGYGYTF.

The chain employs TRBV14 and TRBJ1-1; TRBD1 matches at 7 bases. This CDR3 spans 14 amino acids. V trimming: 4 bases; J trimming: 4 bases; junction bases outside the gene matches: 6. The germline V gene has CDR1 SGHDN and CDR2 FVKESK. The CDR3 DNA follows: TGTGCCAGCAGCCCCACGACAGGGCGCACTGAAGCTTTCTTT. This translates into CASSPTTGRTEAFF.

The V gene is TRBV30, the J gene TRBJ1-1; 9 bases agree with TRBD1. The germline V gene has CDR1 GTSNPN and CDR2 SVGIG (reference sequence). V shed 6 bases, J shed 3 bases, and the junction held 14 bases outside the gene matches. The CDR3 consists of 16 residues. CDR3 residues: CACRSGTGFRDTEAFF. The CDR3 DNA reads TGTGCCTGCCGATCCGGGACAGGGTTTAGGGACACTGAAGCTTTCTTT.

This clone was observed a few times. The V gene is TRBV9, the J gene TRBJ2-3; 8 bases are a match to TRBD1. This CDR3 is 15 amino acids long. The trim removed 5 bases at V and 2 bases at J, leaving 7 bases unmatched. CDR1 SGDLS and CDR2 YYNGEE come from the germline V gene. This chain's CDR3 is CASSSRDRLTDTQYF. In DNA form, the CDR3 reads TGTGCCAGCAGTTCCCGGGACAGGCTCACAGATACGCAGTATTTT.

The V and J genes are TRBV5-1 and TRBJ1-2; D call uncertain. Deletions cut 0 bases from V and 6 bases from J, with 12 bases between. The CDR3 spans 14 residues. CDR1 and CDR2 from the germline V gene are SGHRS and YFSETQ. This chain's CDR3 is CASSLATKENGYTF. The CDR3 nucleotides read TGCGCCAGCAGCTTGGCCACAAAAGAAAATGGCTACACCTTC.

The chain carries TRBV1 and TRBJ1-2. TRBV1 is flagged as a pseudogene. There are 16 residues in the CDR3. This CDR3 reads CTSRLECLCKTYGYTF. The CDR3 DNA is TGCACCAGCAGATTAGAGTGTTTGTGCAAGACCTATGGCTACACCTTC.